Shown below are 20 T cell receptor beta chains from a single sample sequenced in a study of glioma-infiltrating T cells after dendritic cell vaccination. Clones were read by immunoSEQ multiplex PCR, and TCRdb kept only the in-frame ones, dropping some. The sample shows 20,000 or so clones, approximately 85% of them seen only once. The sequenced sample was blood, obtained before dendritic cell vaccination. These receptors were obtained from a human donor with glioblastoma.

The V gene is TRBV7-2, the J gene TRBJ1-5, with TRBD1 matching 9 bases. The junction had 3 bases not matched to a gene; V was cut back by 2 bases and J by 4 bases. The CDR3 is 15 amino acids. Germline values: CDR1 SGHTA, CDR2 FQGNSA. The CDR3 DNA reads as TGTGCCAGCAGCTTACGACAGGGGGAGAATCAGCCCCAGCATTTT. This codes for CASSLRQGENQPQHF.

The chain's CDR3 is CASSVTSGSYNEQFF. The CDR3 DNA sequence: TGTGCCAGCAGCGTAACTAGCGGATCCTACAATGAGCAGTTCTTC. The chain employs TRBV9 and TRBJ2-1, with 8 nucleotides matching TRBD2. Per the germline V gene, CDR1 is SGDLS and CDR2 is YYNGEE. The V and J ends lost 1 base and 1 base, in that order; junction bases with no gene match: 1. CDR3 length equals 15 residues.

The chain links TRBV4-3 to TRBJ1-1; D not resolved. This CDR3 spans 13 amino acids. CDR1 LGHNA and CDR2 YSLEER come from the germline V gene. V lost 2 bases and J lost 4, with 8 bases in between. The CDR3 is CASSQRGSTEAFF. CDR3 bases: TGCGCCAGCAGCCAAAGAGGGAGCACTGAAGCTTTCTTT.

The chain joins TRBV19 to TRBJ2-4; TRBD2 agrees at 11 bases. Germline V gives CDR1 LNHDA, CDR2 SQIVND (reference sequence). J gave up 6 bases and V 5 bases, and 18 bases lay outside the gene matches. CDR3 length: 19 residues. In DNA, the CDR3 is TGTGCCAGTAGTCCGGGGTCTGCGGGACTAGCGGAGCCCCGAAACATTCAGTACTTC. It yields the protein CASSPGSAGLAEPRNIQYF.

V gene TRBV30 combines with J gene TRBJ2-2; possibly TRBD2 for D (6 bases). Germline CDR1 reads GTSNPN; CDR2 reads SVGIG (reference sequence). V was pared by 3 bases and J by 5 bases, with 16 bases between. The CDR3 sequence is 15 residues long. In DNA, the CDR3 is TGTGCCTGGAGACTAATTCGGGGGAGAACCGGGGAGCTGTTTTTT. It encodes CAWRLIRGRTGELFF. Supplemented by reference TRBV30 and TRBJ2-2, the full variable domain reads SQTIHQWPATLVQPVGSPLSLECTVEGTSNPNLYWYRQAAGRGLQLLFYSVGIGQISSEVPQNLSASRPQDRQFILSSKKLLLSDSGFYLCAWRLIRGRTGELFFGEGSRLTVL.

The chain uses TRBV6-1 and TRBJ2-2; D gene ambiguous. Germline loops: CDR1 MNHNS, CDR2 SASEGT. The V and J ends lost 7 bases and 1 base respectively, with 13 bases between them. The CDR3 runs 15 residues. The CDR3 here is CASTRSTKNTGELFF. The CDR3 DNA sequence: TGTGCCAGCACAAGGTCCACTAAGAACACCGGGGAGCTGTTTTTT.

The chain combines TRBV7-9 with TRBJ2-7, with a weak D call TRBD2 (5 bases). Trimming removed 8 bases from V and 1 base from J, with 15 bases in between. This CDR3 spans 14 amino acids. Germline values: CDR1 SEHNR, CDR2 FQNEAQ (reference sequence). CDR3 nucleotide sequence: TGTGCCAGCGCCGTATCAGCGGTATCCTACGAGCAGTACTTC. Residues: CASAVSAVSYEQYF.

V and J are TRBV30 and TRBJ1-5; the match to TRBD1 covers 7 bases. Trimming at V came to 1 base and at J to 2 bases, leaving 5 bases not matched to a gene. Looked up from germline, CDR1 is GTSNPN and CDR2 is SVGIG (reference sequence). The CDR3 runs 15 residues. CDR3 amino acids: CAWSARGSRNQPQHF. CDR3 DNA sequence: TGTGCCTGGAGTGCCAGGGGGAGTCGCAATCAGCCCCAGCATTTT.

The chain joins TRBV9 to TRBJ1-6; no firm D call. V was pared by 2 bases and J by 5 bases, with 5 bases between. CDR3 length equals 13 residues. Germline V lookup: CDR1 SGDLS, CDR2 YYNGEE. This CDR3 is CASSVNNNSPLHF. For the CDR3, the DNA is TGTGCCAGCAGCGTGAACAATAATTCACCCCTCCACTTT.

CDR3 coding DNA: TGTGCCAGTAGTATAACCGGGATCAGTACAGATACGCAGTATTTT. Its protein product is CASSITGISTDTQYF. The chain links TRBV19 to TRBJ2-3, with D perhaps matching TRBD2 (5 bases). V dropped 2 bases and J dropped 3 bases, with 12 bases sitting between them. The CDR3 contains 15 residues. Per the germline V gene, CDR1 is LNHDA and CDR2 is SQIVND (reference sequence).

The CDR3 DNA sequence: TGTGCCAGCAGCCAAATACAGGGCGGCGATACGCAGTATTTT. Encoded protein: CASSQIQGGDTQYF. V and J are TRBV14 and TRBJ2-3; maybe TRBD1 (6 bases). V dropped 2 bases and J dropped 6 bases, with 12 bases sitting between them. Germline V gives CDR1 SGHDN, CDR2 FVKESK. This CDR3 contains 14 residues.

This sequence joins TRBV7-6 and TRBJ1-5; D uncertain. This CDR3 has 14 residues. CDR1 is SGHVS and CDR2 is FNYEAQ in the germline V gene. Between the trimmed V and J ends, which lost 1 base and 3 bases, there was a span of 7 bases. The CDR3 sequence: CASSLGAANQPQHF. The CDR3 nucleotides read TGTGCCAGCAGCTTAGGCGCGGCCAATCAGCCCCAGCATTTT.

This chain links TRBV11-2 with TRBJ2-7; TRBD1 matches 8 bases. The CDR3 covers 16 residues. CDR1 SGHAT and CDR2 FQNNGV come from the germline V gene. The trim removed 0 bases at V and 0 bases at J, leaving 4 bases unmatched. The CDR3 nucleotides are TGTGCCAGCAGCTTAGATACAGGGGGGACCTCCTACGAGCAGTACTTC. It is translated as CASSLDTGGTSYEQYF.

The J gene is TRBJ2-7, the V gene TRBV5-4, with TRBD2 matching over 8 bases. CDR1 is SGHNT, CDR2 YYREEE, per germline (reference sequence). The CDR3 extends over 16 amino acids. V gave up 1 base and J gave up 5 bases; unmatched junction bases: 11. DNA for the CDR3: TGTGCCAGCAGCTTGAGTCAGGCGGGAGGAGGTCACGAGCAGTACTTC. Translating it yields CASSLSQAGGGHEQYF.

The gene calls are TRBV10-3 and TRBJ2-2; D is possibly TRBD1 or TRBD2 (7 bases each). CDR1 ENHRY and CDR2 SYGVKD come from the germline V gene. Trimming cost V 10 bases and J 10 bases, with 25 bases left between them. The CDR3 consists of 15 residues. The CDR3 region has the DNA TGTGCCACCAGGGGGGCTAGCGGCCTCCCGGAGGAGCTGTTTTTT. Translating it yields CATRGASGLPEELFF.

This clone was detected a few times. The same CDR3 also results from other DNA sequences found in this sample. The chain uses TRBV5-1 and TRBJ2-7; D is possibly TRBD2 (6 bases). The V end was cut by 4 bases, the J end by 0 bases, with 11 bases between. Germline V gene sequence: CDR1 SGHRS, CDR2 YFSETQ. The CDR3 covers 14 residues. This CDR3 reads CASSRDSLSYEQYF. The CDR3 DNA reads as TGCGCCAGCAGCCGGGACTCGCTCTCCTACGAGCAGTACTTC.

This clone was seen a few times. The rearrangement uses TRBV5-1 and TRBJ1-4, with D perhaps TRBD1 (5 bases). The length of the CDR3 is 15 residues. Trimming cost V 4 bases and J 7 bases, with 17 bases left between them. Germline CDR1 and CDR2: SGHRS and YFSETQ. In nucleotides, the CDR3 is TGCGCCAGCAGCCTTGGCGGGGGAGTCAGTGAAAAACTGTTTTTT. Its protein product is CASSLGGGVSEKLFF.

The genes are TRBV29-1 and TRBJ2-7; 8 bases match TRBD1. This CDR3 comprises 12 residues. CDR1 and CDR2 (germline): SQVTM, ANQGSEA. V gave up 2 bases and J gave up 5 bases; unmatched junction bases: 2. CDR3 region: CSVERTGNEQYF. CDR3 nucleotides: TGCAGCGTTGAACGGACAGGGAACGAGCAGTACTTC.

The chain links TRBV5-6 to TRBJ2-1; D is undetermined. V lost 1 base, J lost 4 bases, and 15 bases lay in between. The CDR3 sequence is 16 residues long. CDR1 SGHDT and CDR2 YYEEEE come from the germline V gene. This chain's CDR3 is CASSLFGTTRYNEQFF. The CDR3 bases are TGTGCCAGCAGCTTGTTCGGCACAACCAGGTACAATGAGCAGTTCTTC.

CDR3 sequence (DNA): TGTGCCAGCAGCAGGAGTTACACAGGGTGCGGCTACACCTTC. Protein: CASSRSYTGCGYTF. The rearrangement joins TRBV21-1 to TRBJ1-2; the table names TRBD1, a call not compared with the DNA. TRBV21-1 is labeled a pseudogene. The CDR3 is made up of 14 amino acids.